Following are 8 T cell receptor beta chains from one sample sequenced in a study of vaccination and CD4 T cells after COVID-19. As for treatment: approximately 9-day PBMC culture with coronavirus spike peptide pools or control peptides (ViraFEST assay). An unexposed donor provided the CD4+ T cells, which were collected before the COVID-19 pandemic (2011-2018). The assay that was used to sequence DNA from cultured CD4+ T cells was the Oncomine TCR Beta short-read assay. TCRdb independently ran MiXCR on the PCR reads; one entry per CDR3 protein. The sample contains 500 to 650 distinct CDR3 sequences, approximately 7.5% of which appear only once. No antigens are known for them. The sample consisted of CD4+ T cells from blood, cultured in vitro. Receptors were obtained from a human donor in good health.

CDR3 sequence: CASSPGPSFSGNTDTQYF. Written as DNA, the CDR3 is TGCGCCAGCAGCCCCGGACCTTCTTTTAGCGGGAACACAGATACGCAGTATTTT. The gene calls are TRBV4-1 and TRBJ2-3, with TRBD2 matching 8 bases. With V trimmed by 4 bases and J by 2 bases, 14 bases remained unmatched. The germline V gene has CDR1 MGHRA and CDR2 YSYEKL. The CDR3 totals 18 residues.

Relative to its sample, this clonotype is large. V and J are TRBV20-1 and TRBJ2-1, with 7 bases aligning to TRBD1. Trimming took 5 bases from V and 0 from J; bases not matched to a gene: 4. The CDR3 has 14 residues. Per the germline V gene, CDR1 is DFQATT and CDR2 is SNEGSKA (reference sequence). CDR3 residues: CSAQTGSSYNEQFF. The CDR3 DNA sequence: TGCAGTGCTCAGACAGGGAGCTCCTACAATGAGCAGTTCTTC.

This clonotype is termed large. The chain uses TRBV7-9 and TRBJ1-1; a weak D match, TRBD1 (6 bases). This CDR3 is 13 amino acids long. Looked up from germline, CDR1 is SEHNR and CDR2 is FQNEAQ (reference sequence). The V and J ends lost 2 bases and 5 bases respectively, with 9 bases between them. The CDR3 DNA reads TGTGCCAGCAGCTTATATAGGGGGACTGAAGCTTTCTTT. Translation gives CASSLYRGTEAFF.

This clonotype is medium-sized (0.01 to 0.1%). The V call is TRBV30, the J call TRBJ1-1; 7 nucleotides line up with TRBD1. The CDR3 extends over 18 amino acids. The V segment lost 0 bases and the J segment 0 bases; nucleotides outside the gene matches: 13. In germline, CDR1 is GTSNPN, CDR2 SVGIG (reference sequence). The CDR3 nucleotides are TGTGCCTGGAGTGTACAAGGGGACAGAACTTTAATGAACACTGAAGCTTTCTTT. This translates into CAWSVQGDRTLMNTEAFF.

By its share, this clonotype is large. The chain has TRBV28 and TRBJ2-2; 7 bases agree with TRBD1. V dropped 1 base and J dropped 6; count of bases not matched to a gene: 14. The CDR3 has 18 amino acids. Germline V gene sequence: CDR1 MDHEN, CDR2 SYDVKM. The CDR3 sequence is CASSLLLGGIRGPGELFF. CDR3 sequence (DNA): TGTGCCAGCAGTTTATTACTAGGGGGCATTCGGGGCCCCGGGGAGCTGTTTTTT.

This clonotype was observed a few times. The gene calls are TRBV12-5 and TRBJ2-1; no reliable D call. Germline loops: CDR1 LGHNT, CDR2 FRNRAP. This CDR3 is built from 15 residues. Trimming removed 3 bases from V and 3 bases from J, with 12 bases in between. The CDR3 DNA follows: TGTGCTAGTGGTTTAACCGGAAACTACTACAATGAGCAGTTCTTC. Translated: CASGLTGNYYNEQFF.

This clonotype ranks as large. This chain uses TRBV10-3 with TRBJ2-5; 14 bases line up with TRBD2. Germline CDR1 and CDR2: ENHRY and SYGVKD. The CDR3 is 17 residues long. V lost 4 bases to trimming and J lost 5 bases; unmatched junction nucleotides: 9. This chain's CDR3 is CAISGTGLAGGRETQYF. CDR3 sequence (DNA): TGTGCCATCAGTGGGACTGGACTAGCGGGGGGCCGGGAGACCCAGTACTTC.

By proportion, this clonotype is medium-sized. This chain uses TRBV18 with TRBJ2-7; D is ambiguous. From germline, CDR1 is KGHSH and CDR2 LQKENI. V lost 3 bases to trimming and J lost 4 bases, with 4 bases between them. The CDR3 consists of 11 residues. The CDR3 DNA sequence: TGTGCCAGCTCACCCCAGTACGAGCAGTACTTC. Protein product: CASSPQYEQYF.